Below, 25 T cell receptor beta chains from the same sample are listed, as sequenced in a study of beta chain features in type 1 diabetes. Study results and caveats: People with Type 1 diabetes carried modestly yet significantly shorter TCRB CDR3s in all four CD4+ subsets.

cDNA synthesis used the whole RNA isolate, giving expressed TCRB sequences. Generated by immunoSEQ multiplex PCR, the TCRdb table keeps only in-frame clones and is missing some. The sample records some 350,000 clones, less than 15% being singletons. These receptors have no identified antigens. What was sequenced was naive CD4+ T cells from blood. These TCRs come from a woman younger than 30 with type 1 diabetes.

V is TRBV5-1 and J is TRBJ1-3; a weak D match, TRBD1 (5 bases). This CDR3 spans 14 amino acids. Germline CDR1 reads SGHRS; CDR2 reads YFSETQ. Between the trimmed V and J ends, which lost 1 base and 1 base, there was a span of 6 bases. The CDR3 loop is CASSLTGSGNTIYF. The CDR3 DNA sequence: TGCGCCAGCAGCTTGACAGGTTCTGGAAACACCATATATTTT.

V gene TRBV7-3 combines with J gene TRBJ2-5; D is unresolved. With 2 bases removed from V and 1 base from J, the gap between germline ends came to 8 bases. Germline loops: CDR1 SGHTA, CDR2 FQGTGA. The CDR3 length is 14 residues. The CDR3 coding sequence is TGTGCCAGCAGCTTATTCGCGGCCCAAGAGACCCAGTACTTC. Translated: CASSLFAAQETQYF.

This clone has just a few counts. The chain has TRBV28 and TRBJ2-7, with TRBD2 matching 10 bases. The CDR3 is 16 amino acids. CDR1 and CDR2 from the germline V gene are MDHEN and SYDVKM. J lost 4 bases, V lost 2 bases, and 8 bases had no gene match. In DNA, the CDR3 is TGTGCCAGCAGTTTAGTCCGGCTAGCGGGAGTGTACGAGCAGTACTTC. Translation: CASSLVRLAGVYEQYF.

This clone occurred a few times. This sequence joins TRBV4-1 and TRBJ2-2, with D hard to call. Germline V gene data show CDR1 as MGHRA and CDR2 as YSYEKL. The CDR3 length is 15 residues. The germline V and J ends were trimmed by 4 bases and 3 bases, with 12 bases remaining between them. The CDR3 spells CASSRDPADTGELFF. The DNA of the CDR3 is TGCGCCAGCAGCCGCGACCCGGCGGACACCGGGGAGCTGTTTTTT.

In this sample, this clone turned up once. V and J are TRBV7-2 and TRBJ2-7, with D maybe TRBD1 (5 bases). The CDR3 loop spans 12 amino acids. Germline assignment: CDR1 SGHTA and CDR2 FQGNSA. The V gene lost 4 bases and the J gene lost 5 bases, with 9 bases spanning the gap. CDR3 region: CASSSQDHEQYF. The CDR3 region has the DNA TGTGCCAGCAGCTCACAGGATCACGAGCAGTACTTC.

The chain is built from TRBV10-3 and TRBJ2-7; tentative D call: TRBD1 (6 bases). CDR1 is ENHRY and CDR2 is SYGVKD in the germline V gene. This CDR3 comprises 16 residues. The V and J ends lost 2 bases and 2 bases respectively, with 16 bases between them. CDR3 region: CAISEPTGTRPYEQYV. The CDR3, as DNA: TGTGCCATCAGTGAGCCCACCGGGACAAGGCCCTACGAGCAGTACGTC.

The rearrangement uses TRBV30 and TRBJ2-1, with TRBD2 identical over 9 bases. From germline, CDR1 is GTSNPN and CDR2 SVGIG (reference sequence). J was trimmed by 0 bases and V by 5 bases; bases with no gene match: 14. The CDR3 has 18 residues. As DNA, the CDR3 is TGTGCCTGGGACTTTAGCGGGAGTAGTCCCCTCTCCTACAATGAGCAGTTCTTC. It codes for CAWDFSGSSPLSYNEQFF.

This clone was observed a few times. The genes are TRBV5-1 and TRBJ2-1; tentative D call: TRBD1 (5 bases). Deletions cut 1 base from V and 1 base from J, with 9 bases between. Germline V gene sequence: CDR1 SGHRS, CDR2 YFSETQ. CDR3 length equals 15 residues. This CDR3 reads CASSLKQESYNEQFF. For the CDR3, the DNA is TGCGCCAGCAGCTTGAAACAGGAGTCCTACAATGAGCAGTTCTTC.

A few counts support this clone. V usage is TRBV2 and J usage is TRBJ1-5, with TRBD1 matching 7 bases. Trimming removed 6 bases from V and 6 bases from J; junction bases left unmatched: 5. The germline gives CDR1 SNHLY, CDR2 FYNNEI. This CDR3 comprises 13 residues. CDR3: CASRRDSVQPQHF. The DNA for the CDR3 is TGTGCCAGCAGGAGGGACAGTGTTCAGCCCCAGCATTTT. Using reference TRBV2 and TRBJ1-5 for the parts outside the CDR3, the full variable domain is EPEVTQTPSHQVTQMGQEVILRCVPISNHLYFYWYRQILGQKVEFLVSFYNNEISEKSEIFDDQFSVERPDGSNFTLKIRSTKLEDSAMYFCASRRDSVQPQHFGDGTRLSIL.

The chain uses TRBV6-5 and TRBJ1-1; D uncertain. V was cut by 2 bases and J by 3 bases, with 10 bases left in between. Germline V gene lookup returns CDR1 MNHEY and CDR2 SVGAGI. The CDR3 runs to 14 residues. The CDR3 DNA sequence: TGTGCCAGCAGTTACCACCACAGAGACACTGAAGCTTTCTTT. The encoded protein is CASSYHHRDTEAFF.

This sequence joins TRBV2 and TRBJ2-2; 9 bases match TRBD1. The CDR3 loop spans 16 amino acids. The V segment lost 6 bases and the J segment 6 bases; nucleotides outside the gene matches: 11. The germline CDR1 and CDR2 sequences are SNHLY and FYNNEI. CDR3 nucleotides: TGTGCCAGCAGCCCCTTCCCGGACAGGGGATCCGGGGAGCTGTTTTTT. Translation gives CASSPFPDRGSGELFF. The full variable domain, rest sourced from reference TRBV2 and TRBJ2-2, is EPEVTQTPSHQVTQMGQEVILRCVPISNHLYFYWYRQILGQKVEFLVSFYNNEISEKSEIFDDQFSVERPDGSNFTLKIRSTKLEDSAMYFCASSPFPDRGSGELFFGEGSRLTVL.

This clone was observed once. The chain links TRBV9 to TRBJ1-2; TRBD1 aligns across 9 bases. The CDR3 consists of 15 residues. V shed 4 bases, J shed 8 bases, and the junction held 12 bases outside the gene matches. The germline V gene encodes CDR1 SGDLS and CDR2 YYNGEE. The CDR3: CASSPGTGRADGYTF. In nucleotides, the CDR3 is TGTGCCAGCAGCCCTGGGACAGGGAGGGCAGACGGCTACACCTTC.

The chain combines TRBV6-1 with TRBJ1-2; 9 bases match TRBD1. CDR3 length: 14 residues. V lost 4 bases to trimming and J lost 6 bases; unmatched junction nucleotides: 6. CDR1 and CDR2 from the germline V gene are MNHNS and SASEGT. In DNA form, the CDR3 reads TGTGCCAGCAGTGCTTGGGACAGGGCAAATGGCTACACCTTC. This sequence encodes CASSAWDRANGYTF.

This clone was counted between two and nine times. The V gene is TRBV7-9, the J gene TRBJ2-1; 12 bases line up with TRBD2. The V gene end was trimmed by 5 bases and the J gene end by 9 bases; junction bases not matched to a gene: 11. The CDR3 sequence is 16 residues long. The V gene's germline CDR1 is SEHNR and CDR2 FQNEAQ (reference sequence). The CDR3 protein is CASSPFGLAGRAEQFF. Here the CDR3 DNA reads TGTGCCAGCAGCCCGTTCGGACTAGCGGGAAGGGCTGAGCAGTTCTTC.

The chain couples TRBV6-5 to TRBJ2-6; D is unclear. This CDR3 has 14 amino acids. Germline-derived CDR1 and CDR2 are MNHEY and SVGAGI. Deletions cut 8 bases from V and 1 base from J, with 9 bases between. The CDR3 protein is CASGRPSGANVLTF. The CDR3 nucleotides are TGTGCCAGCGGCAGGCCTTCTGGGGCCAACGTCCTGACTTTC.

This chain connects TRBV28 to TRBJ2-7; D possibly corresponds to TRBD2 (6 bases). This CDR3 region has 15 residues. Trimming stripped 5 bases from V and 0 bases from J, with 14 bases between. Germline values: CDR1 MDHEN, CDR2 SYDVKM. As DNA, the CDR3 is TGTGCCAGCAGTCCATCGGGACTTAGCTCCTACGAGCAGTACTTC. Translation gives CASSPSGLSSYEQYF.

This clone was picked up a small number of times. The V and J genes are TRBV7-9 and TRBJ1-1; possibly TRBD1 for D (5 bases). Germline CDR1 and CDR2: SEHNR and FQNEAQ (reference sequence). CDR3 length equals 14 residues. Deletions cut 4 bases from V and 4 bases from J, with 13 bases between. CDR3 bases: TGTGCCAGCAGCTCCCGATCGGGGGGCACTGAAGCTTTCTTT. This translates into CASSSRSGGTEAFF.

J is TRBJ2-7 and V is TRBV18; D remains ambiguous. Germline V CDR1 and CDR2: KGHSH, LQKENI. V was cut by 0 bases and J by 0 bases, with 9 bases left in between. The CDR3 runs 15 residues. DNA of the CDR3: TGTGCCAGCTCACCACCTGTTCAGTTCTCCTACGAGCAGTACTTC. Its protein product is CASSPPVQFSYEQYF.

This clone has only a few counts. V gene TRBV28 combines with J gene TRBJ1-2; possibly TRBD1 for D (6 bases). Trimming took 9 bases from V and 5 from J, leaving 19 bases between them. Per germline, CDR1 MDHEN and CDR2 SYDVKM. The CDR3 loop spans 14 amino acids. CDR3 sequence: CASGTGTMKYGYTF. In nucleotides, the CDR3 is TGTGCCAGTGGTACCGGGACAATGAAGTATGGCTACACCTTC.

This rearrangement joins TRBV5-4 to TRBJ2-5; 14 nucleotides match TRBD2. Germline values: CDR1 SGHNT, CDR2 YYREEE (reference sequence). This CDR3 spans 16 amino acids. Trimming cost V 5 bases and J 1 base; bases outside gene matches: 4. This CDR3 is CASSFGLAGGQETQYF. The CDR3 DNA reads as TGTGCCAGCAGTTTTGGACTAGCGGGGGGCCAAGAGACCCAGTACTTC.

This chain uses TRBV30 with TRBJ1-2, with D possibly being TRBD1 (6 bases). V gave up 0 bases and J gave up 4 bases, with 12 bases separating them. Per germline, CDR1 GTSNPN and CDR2 SVGIG (reference sequence). CDR3 size: 14 residues. CDR3 amino acids: CAWSVQGFGYGYTF. As DNA, the CDR3 is TGTGCCTGGAGTGTACAGGGATTCGGCTATGGCTACACCTTC.

V is TRBV5-6 and J is TRBJ1-2; the D is unclear. Trimming removed 1 base at V and 0 bases at J, with 13 bases between. Germline assignment: CDR1 SGHDT and CDR2 YYEEEE. This CDR3 has 16 residues. DNA for the CDR3: TGTGCCAGCAGCTTGTTGGGCAGGCAACCTAACTATGGCTACACCTTC. The encoded protein is CASSLLGRQPNYGYTF. Full variable domain (missing parts from reference TRBV5-6 and TRBJ1-2): DAGVTQSPTHLIKTRGQQVTLRCSPKSGHDTVSWYQQALGQGPQFIFQYYEEEERQRGNFPDRFSGHQFPNYSSELNVNALLLGDSALYLCASSLLGRQPNYGYTFGSGTRLTVV.

This clone was picked up a small number of times. This sequence joins TRBV6-1 and TRBJ2-7, with a possible D match to TRBD2 (6 bases). The CDR3 runs 13 residues. The germline CDR1 and CDR2 sequences are MNHNS and SASEGT. V lost 5 bases and J 2 bases, leaving 10 bases between the germline ends. The CDR3 loop reads CASSREATYEQYV. CDR3 bases: TGTGCCAGCAGTAGGGAGGCAACCTACGAGCAGTACGTC.

This clone showed up just a few times. The chain employs TRBV30 and TRBJ2-1; unclear D gene. CDR1 GTSNPN and CDR2 SVGIG come from the germline V gene (reference sequence). With 3 bases removed from V and 3 bases from J, the gap between germline ends came to 3 bases. CDR3 length equals 11 residues. CDR3 bases: TGTGCCTGGAGCCACTACAATGAGCAGTTCTTC. Translation: CAWSHYNEQFF.

The J gene is TRBJ1-4, the V gene TRBV6-5, with D uncertain. The germline V gene encodes CDR1 MNHEY and CDR2 SVGAGI. V gave up 6 bases and J gave up 7 bases, with 9 bases separating them. The CDR3 runs to 12 residues. CDR3 sequence reads: CASRAGGEKLFF. CDR3 sequence (DNA): TGTGCCAGCAGGGCGGGCGGTGAAAAACTGTTTTTT.